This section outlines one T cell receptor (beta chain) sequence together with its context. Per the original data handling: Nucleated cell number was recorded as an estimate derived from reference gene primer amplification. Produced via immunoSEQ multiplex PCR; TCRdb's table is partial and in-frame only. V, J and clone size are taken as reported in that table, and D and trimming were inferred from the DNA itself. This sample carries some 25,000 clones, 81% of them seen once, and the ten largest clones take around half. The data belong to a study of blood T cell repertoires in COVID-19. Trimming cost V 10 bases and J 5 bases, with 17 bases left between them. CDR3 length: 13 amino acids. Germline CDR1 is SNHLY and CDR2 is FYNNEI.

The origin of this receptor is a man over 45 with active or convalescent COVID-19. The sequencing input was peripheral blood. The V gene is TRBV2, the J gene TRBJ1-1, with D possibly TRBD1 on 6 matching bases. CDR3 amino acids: CATTQGRATEAFF. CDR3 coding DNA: TGTGCCACCACACAGGGCCGAGCTACTGAAGCTTTCTTT.